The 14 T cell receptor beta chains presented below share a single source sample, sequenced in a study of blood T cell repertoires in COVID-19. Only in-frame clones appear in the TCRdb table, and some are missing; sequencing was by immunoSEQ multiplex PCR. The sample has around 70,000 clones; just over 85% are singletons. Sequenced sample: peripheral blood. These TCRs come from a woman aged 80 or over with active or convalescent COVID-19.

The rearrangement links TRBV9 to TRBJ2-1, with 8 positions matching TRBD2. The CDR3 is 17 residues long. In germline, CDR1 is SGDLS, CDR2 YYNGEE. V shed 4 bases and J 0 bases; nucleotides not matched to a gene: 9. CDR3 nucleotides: TGTGCCAGCAGCTTTAGCGGGACTCCCAGCTCCTACAATGAGCAGTTCTTC. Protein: CASSFSGTPSSYNEQFF.

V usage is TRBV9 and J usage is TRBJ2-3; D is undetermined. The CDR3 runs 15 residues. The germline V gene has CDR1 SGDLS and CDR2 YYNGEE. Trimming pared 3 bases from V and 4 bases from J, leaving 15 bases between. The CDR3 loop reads CASSATAQLSDTQYF. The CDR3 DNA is TGTGCCAGCAGCGCGACGGCACAGCTCTCAGATACGCAGTATTTT. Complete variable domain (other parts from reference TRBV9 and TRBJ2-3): DSGVTQTPKHLITATGQRVTLRCSPRSGDLSVYWYQQSLDQGLQFLIQYYNGEERAKGNILERFSAQQFPDLHSELNLSSLELGDSALYFCASSATAQLSDTQYFGPGTRLTVL.

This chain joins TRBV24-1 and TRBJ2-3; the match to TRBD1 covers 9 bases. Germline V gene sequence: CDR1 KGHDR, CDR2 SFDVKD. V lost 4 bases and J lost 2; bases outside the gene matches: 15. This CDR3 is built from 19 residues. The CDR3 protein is CATSDPKVTTGGVTDTQYF. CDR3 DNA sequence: TGTGCCACCAGTGACCCCAAAGTCACGACAGGGGGGGTCACAGATACGCAGTATTTT.

The CDR3 region is CASSWDRGLYEQYF. The CDR3 DNA reads as TGCGCCAGCAGCTGGGACAGGGGCCTCTACGAGCAGTACTTC. The genes are TRBV5-1 and TRBJ2-7, with 10 nucleotides matching TRBD1. The CDR3 covers 14 residues. The V and J ends lost 3 bases and 3 bases, in that order; junction bases with no gene match: 3. CDR1 is SGHRS, CDR2 YFSETQ, per germline.

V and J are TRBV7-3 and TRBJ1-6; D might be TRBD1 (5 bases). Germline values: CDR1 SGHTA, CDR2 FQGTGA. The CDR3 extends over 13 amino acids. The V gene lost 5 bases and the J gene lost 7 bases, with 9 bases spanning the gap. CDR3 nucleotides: TGTGCCAGCAGCGCGGAGGGGAATTCACCCCTCCACTTT. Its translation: CASSAEGNSPLHF.

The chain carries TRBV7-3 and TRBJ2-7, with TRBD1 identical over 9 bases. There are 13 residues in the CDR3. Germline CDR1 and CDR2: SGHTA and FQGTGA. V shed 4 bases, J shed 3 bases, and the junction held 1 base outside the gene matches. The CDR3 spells CASSSDRGYEQYF. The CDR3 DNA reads TGTGCCAGCAGCTCGGACAGGGGCTACGAGCAGTACTTC.

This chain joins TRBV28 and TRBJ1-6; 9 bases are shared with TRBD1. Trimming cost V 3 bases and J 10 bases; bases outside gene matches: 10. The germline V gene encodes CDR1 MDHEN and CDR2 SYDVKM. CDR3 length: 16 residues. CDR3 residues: CASSLWGQGLGSPLHF. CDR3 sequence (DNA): TGTGCCAGCAGTTTGTGGGGACAGGGCCTTGGATCACCCCTCCACTTT.

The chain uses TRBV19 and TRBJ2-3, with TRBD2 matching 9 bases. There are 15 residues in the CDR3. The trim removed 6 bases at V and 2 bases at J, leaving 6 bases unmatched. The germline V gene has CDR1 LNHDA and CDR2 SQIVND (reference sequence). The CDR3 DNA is TGTGCCAGTAGCTCGACTAGCGGAAACACAGATACGCAGTATTTT. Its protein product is CASSSTSGNTDTQYF.

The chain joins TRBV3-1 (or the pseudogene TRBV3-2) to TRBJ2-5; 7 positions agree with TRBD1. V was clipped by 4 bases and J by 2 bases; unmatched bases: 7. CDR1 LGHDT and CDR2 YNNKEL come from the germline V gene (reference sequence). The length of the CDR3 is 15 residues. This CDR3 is CASSPWSGGQETQYF. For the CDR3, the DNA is TGTGCCAGCAGCCCCTGGTCAGGGGGACAAGAGACCCAGTACTTC.

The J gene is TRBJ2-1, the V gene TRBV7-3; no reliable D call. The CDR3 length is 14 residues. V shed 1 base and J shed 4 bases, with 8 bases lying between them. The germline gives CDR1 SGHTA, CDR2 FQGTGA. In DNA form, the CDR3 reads TGTGCCAGCAGCTTAAGCACTCCGTACAATGAGCAGTTCTTC. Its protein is CASSLSTPYNEQFF.

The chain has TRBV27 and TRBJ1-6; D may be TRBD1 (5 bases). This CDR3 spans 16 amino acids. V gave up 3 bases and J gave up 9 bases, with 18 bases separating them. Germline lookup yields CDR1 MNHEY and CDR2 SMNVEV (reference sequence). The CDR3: CASSFSRSVGGSPLHF. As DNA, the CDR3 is TGTGCCAGCAGTTTCTCCCGGTCAGTGGGGGGTTCACCCCTCCACTTT.

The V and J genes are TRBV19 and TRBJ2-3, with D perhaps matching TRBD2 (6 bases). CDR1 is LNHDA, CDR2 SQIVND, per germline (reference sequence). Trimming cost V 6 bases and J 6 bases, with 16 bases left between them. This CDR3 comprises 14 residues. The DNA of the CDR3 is TGTGCCAGTAGGCGACTAGGAGGAACCGATACGCAGTATTTT. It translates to CASRRLGGTDTQYF.

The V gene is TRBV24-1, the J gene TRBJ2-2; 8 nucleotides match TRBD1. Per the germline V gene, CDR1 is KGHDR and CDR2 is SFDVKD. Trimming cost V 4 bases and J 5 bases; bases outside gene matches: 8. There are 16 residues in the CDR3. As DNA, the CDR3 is TGTGCCACCAGTGACCCCCGGACAGGGAGAACCGGGGAGCTGTTTTTT. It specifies CATSDPRTGRTGELFF.

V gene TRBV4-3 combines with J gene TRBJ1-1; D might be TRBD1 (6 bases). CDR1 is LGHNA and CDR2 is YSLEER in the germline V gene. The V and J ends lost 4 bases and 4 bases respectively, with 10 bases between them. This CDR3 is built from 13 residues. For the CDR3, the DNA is TGCGCCAGCAGCCGCGGGGGGGCCACTGAAGCTTTCTTT. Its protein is CASSRGGATEAFF.